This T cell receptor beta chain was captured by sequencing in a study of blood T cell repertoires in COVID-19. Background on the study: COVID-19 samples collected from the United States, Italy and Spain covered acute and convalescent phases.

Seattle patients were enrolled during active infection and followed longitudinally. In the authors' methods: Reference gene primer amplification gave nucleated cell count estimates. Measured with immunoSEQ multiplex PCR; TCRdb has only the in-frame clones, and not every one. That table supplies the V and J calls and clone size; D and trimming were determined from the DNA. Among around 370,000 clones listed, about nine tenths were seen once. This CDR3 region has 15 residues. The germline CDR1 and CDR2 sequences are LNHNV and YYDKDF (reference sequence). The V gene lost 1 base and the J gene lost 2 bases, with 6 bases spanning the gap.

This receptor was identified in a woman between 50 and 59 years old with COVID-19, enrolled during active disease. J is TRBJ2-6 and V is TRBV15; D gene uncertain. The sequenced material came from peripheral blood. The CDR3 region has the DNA TGTGCCACCAGCAGAGGGAGTACTGGGGCCAACGTCCTGACTTTC. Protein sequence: CATSRGSTGANVLTF.